Presented here are 7 T cell receptor beta chains from one specimen sequenced in a study of blood T cell repertoires in COVID-19 (dated by TCRdb to between 2020 and 2021). Library preparation employed the immunoSEQ multiplex PCR assay. Entries here come from immuneACCESS through TCRdb and include only in-frame sequences with V and J called. Some clones fail to appear in such tables; in the studies checked, an unresolved V gene covers under half of the shortfall, and the cause of the remainder is unknown. The sample table contains about 140,000 clones; only one count was recorded for over 70% of them. About 1.9% of the sample goes to the ten largest clones. The material sequenced was peripheral blood. These receptors all stem from an older woman with acute or convalescent COVID-19.

The chain uses TRBV27 and TRBJ2-7; 7 bases agree with TRBD2. Germline CDR1 reads MNHEY; CDR2 reads SMNVEV (reference sequence). The V segment lost 5 bases and the J segment 5 bases; nucleotides outside the gene matches: 12. There are 15 residues in the CDR3. In DNA form, the CDR3 reads TGTGCCAGCAGTCCAAGTGGCGGGAGTAGCAACGAGCAGTACTTC. Translating gives CASSPSGGSSNEQYF.

The CDR3 DNA follows: TGTGCCTGGTCAGAGGGGACAGGGGGTAGGTACGAGCAGTACTTC. Its translation: CAWSEGTGGRYEQYF. This sequence joins TRBV30 and TRBJ2-7, with 11 bases fitting TRBD1. The CDR3 length is 15 residues. Germline V CDR1 and CDR2: GTSNPN, SVGIG (reference sequence). V gave up 5 bases and J gave up 4 bases; unmatched junction bases: 10.

CDR3 bases: TGTGCCAGCAGTTGGACTAGCGGGAGGGCCAATGAGCAGTTCTTC. Protein sequence: CASSWTSGRANEQFF. V is TRBV6-2 or TRBV6-3 and J is TRBJ2-1; 15 nucleotides align to TRBD2. V lost 4 bases to trimming and J lost 6 bases; unmatched junction nucleotides: 1. The CDR3 is 15 residues long. Germline V gene data show CDR1 as MNHEY and CDR2 as SVGEGT.

The V and J genes are TRBV30 and TRBJ2-5; weak D call: TRBD2 (6 bases). The CDR3 is 12 residues long. The V gene's germline CDR1 is GTSNPN and CDR2 SVGIG (reference sequence). This CDR3 is CALEGGQETQYF. As DNA, the CDR3 is TGTGCTTTGGAGGGAGGACAAGAGACCCAGTACTTC.

V is TRBV6-5 and J is TRBJ1-2; D is unresolved. Per the germline V gene, CDR1 is MNHEY and CDR2 is SVGAGI. V lost 2 bases to trimming and J lost 2 bases, with 9 bases between them. CDR3 length: 14 amino acids. CDR3 amino acids: CASSYGGPNYGYTF. The CDR3 coding sequence is TGTGCCAGCAGTTACGGAGGCCCAAACTATGGCTACACCTTC.

This clone was seen once. J is TRBJ1-4 and V is TRBV18; no reliable D call. The CDR3 length is 15 residues. Germline V gene sequence: CDR1 KGHSH, CDR2 LQKENI. Trimming stripped 2 bases from V and 4 bases from J, with 11 bases between. Written as DNA, the CDR3 is TGTGCCAGCTCACCAAACGGGGTTTTTAATGAAAAACTGTTTTTT. Residues: CASSPNGVFNEKLFF.

Only one count was recorded for this clone. V usage is TRBV6-5 and J usage is TRBJ1-2, with a tentative D call TRBD1 (6 bases). The CDR3 covers 14 residues. The germline gives CDR1 MNHEY, CDR2 SVGAGI. The V gene lost 2 bases and the J gene lost 5 bases, with 12 bases spanning the gap. The CDR3 protein is CASSYAAGEYGYTF. CDR3 nucleotide sequence: TGTGCCAGCAGTTACGCGGCAGGGGAGTATGGCTACACCTTC.